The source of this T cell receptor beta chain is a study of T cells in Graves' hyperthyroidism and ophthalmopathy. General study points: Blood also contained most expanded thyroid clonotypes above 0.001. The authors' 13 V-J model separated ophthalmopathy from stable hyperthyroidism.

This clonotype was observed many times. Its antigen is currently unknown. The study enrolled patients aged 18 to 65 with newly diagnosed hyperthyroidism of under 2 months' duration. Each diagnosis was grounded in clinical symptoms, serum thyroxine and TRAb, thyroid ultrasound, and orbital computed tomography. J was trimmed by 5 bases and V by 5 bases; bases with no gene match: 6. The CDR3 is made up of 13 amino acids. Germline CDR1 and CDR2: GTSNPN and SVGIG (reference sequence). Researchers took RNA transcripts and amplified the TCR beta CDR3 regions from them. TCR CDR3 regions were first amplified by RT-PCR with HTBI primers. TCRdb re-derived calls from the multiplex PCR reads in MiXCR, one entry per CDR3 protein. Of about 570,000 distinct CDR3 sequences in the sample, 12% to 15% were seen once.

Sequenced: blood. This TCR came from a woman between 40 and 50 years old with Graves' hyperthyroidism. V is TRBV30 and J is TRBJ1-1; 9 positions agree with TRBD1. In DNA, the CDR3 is TGTGCCTGGGTGGGACAGGGCGGGACTGAAGCTTTCTTT. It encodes CAWVGQGGTEAFF. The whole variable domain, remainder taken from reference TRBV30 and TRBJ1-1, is SQTIHQWPATLVQPVGSPLSLECTVEGTSNPNLYWYRQAAGRGLQLLFYSVGIGQISSEVPQNLSASRPQDRQFILSSKKLLLSDSGFYLCAWVGQGGTEAFFGQGTRLTVV.